This T cell receptor (beta chain) was sequenced during a study of graft-versus-host responses after intestinal transplantation. Study at large: Each recipient received anti-thymocyte globulin induction, then tacrolimus and steroids for approximately 3 years. Study-level findings and limits: The study found high graft-versus-host to host-versus-graft clonal ratios in allografts of patients with graft-donor T cell macrochimerism.

TCRdb keeps only in-frame clones here, not all; method: immunoSEQ multiplex PCR. The table has some 27,000 clones, more than 80% seen once. Germline-derived CDR1 and CDR2 are SGHAT and FQNNGV. The CDR3 consists of 16 residues. V was pared by 0 bases and J by 7 bases, with 13 bases between. Concerning this clone itself: Its antigen is still unknown.

The V and J genes are TRBV11-2 and TRBJ1-6; D might be TRBD1 (5 bases). The origin of this receptor is a human patient who received an intestinal transplant, so some T cells may come from the graft donor. The sample was PBMCs, taken 18 days after transplant. The CDR3 DNA is TGTGCCAGCAGCTTAGACCGACAGATCGCCAATTCACCCCTCCACTTT. Translating it yields CASSLDRQIANSPLHF. The full variable domain, in which reference TRBV11-2 and TRBJ1-6 provide the parts outside the CDR3, is EAGVAQSPRYKIIEKRQSVAFWCNPISGHATLYWYQQILGQGPKLLIQFQNNGVVDDSQLPKDRFSAERLKGVDSTLKIQPAKLEDSAVYLCASSLDRQIANSPLHFGNGTRLTVT.